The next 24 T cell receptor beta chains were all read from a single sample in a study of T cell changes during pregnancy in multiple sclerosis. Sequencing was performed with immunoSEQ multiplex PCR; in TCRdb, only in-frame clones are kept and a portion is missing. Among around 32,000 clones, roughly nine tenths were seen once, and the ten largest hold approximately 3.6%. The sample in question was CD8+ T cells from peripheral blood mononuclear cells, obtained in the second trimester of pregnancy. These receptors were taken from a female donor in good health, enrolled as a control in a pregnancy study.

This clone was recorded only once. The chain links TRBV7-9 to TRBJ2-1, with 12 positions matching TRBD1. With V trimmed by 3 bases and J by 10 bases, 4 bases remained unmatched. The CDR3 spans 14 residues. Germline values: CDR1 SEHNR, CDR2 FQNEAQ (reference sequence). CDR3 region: CASSLGQGAREQFF. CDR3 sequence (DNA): TGTGCCAGCAGCTTGGGACAGGGGGCTCGGGAGCAGTTCTTC.

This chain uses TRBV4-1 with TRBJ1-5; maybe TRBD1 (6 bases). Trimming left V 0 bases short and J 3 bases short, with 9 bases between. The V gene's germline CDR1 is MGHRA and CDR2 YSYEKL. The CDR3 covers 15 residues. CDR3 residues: CASSQERTVNQPQHF. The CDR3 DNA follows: TGCGCCAGCAGCCAAGAGCGGACAGTCAATCAGCCCCAGCATTTT.

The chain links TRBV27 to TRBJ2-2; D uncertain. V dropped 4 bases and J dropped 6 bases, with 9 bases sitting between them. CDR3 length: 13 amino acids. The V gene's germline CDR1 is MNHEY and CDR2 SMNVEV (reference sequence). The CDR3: CASSSPPAGELFF. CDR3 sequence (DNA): TGTGCCAGCAGTTCCCCCCCAGCCGGGGAGCTGTTTTTT.

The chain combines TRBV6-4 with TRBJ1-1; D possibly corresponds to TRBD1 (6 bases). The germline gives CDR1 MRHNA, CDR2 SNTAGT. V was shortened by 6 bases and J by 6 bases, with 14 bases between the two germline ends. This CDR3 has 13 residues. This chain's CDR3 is CASSRQENAEAFF. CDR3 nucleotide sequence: TGTGCCAGCAGCAGACAGGAAAACGCTGAAGCTTTCTTT.

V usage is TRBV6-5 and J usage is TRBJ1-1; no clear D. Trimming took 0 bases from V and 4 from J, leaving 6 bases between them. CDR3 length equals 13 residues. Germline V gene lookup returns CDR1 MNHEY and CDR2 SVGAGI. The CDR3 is CASSYSEVTEAFF. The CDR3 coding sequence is TGTGCCAGCAGTTACTCGGAGGTCACTGAAGCTTTCTTT.

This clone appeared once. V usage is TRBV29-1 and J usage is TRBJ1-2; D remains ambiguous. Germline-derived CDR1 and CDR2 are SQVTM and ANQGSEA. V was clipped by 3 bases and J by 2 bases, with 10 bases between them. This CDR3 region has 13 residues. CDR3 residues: CSVDTRGNYGYTF. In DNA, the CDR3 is TGCAGCGTTGACACTAGAGGCAACTATGGCTACACCTTC.

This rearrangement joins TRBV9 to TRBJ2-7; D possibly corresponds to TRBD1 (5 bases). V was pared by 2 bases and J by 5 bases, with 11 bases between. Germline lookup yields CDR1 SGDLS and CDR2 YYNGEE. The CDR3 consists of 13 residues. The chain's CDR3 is CASSVRRDDEQYF. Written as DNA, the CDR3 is TGTGCCAGCAGCGTTCGCAGGGATGACGAGCAGTACTTC.

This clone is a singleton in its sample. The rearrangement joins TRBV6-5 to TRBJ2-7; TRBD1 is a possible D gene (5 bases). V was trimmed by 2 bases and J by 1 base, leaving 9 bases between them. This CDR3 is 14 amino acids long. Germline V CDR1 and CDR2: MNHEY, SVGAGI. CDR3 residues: CASSYRGLSYEQYF. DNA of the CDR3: TGTGCCAGCAGTTACAGGGGTCTATCCTACGAGCAGTACTTC.

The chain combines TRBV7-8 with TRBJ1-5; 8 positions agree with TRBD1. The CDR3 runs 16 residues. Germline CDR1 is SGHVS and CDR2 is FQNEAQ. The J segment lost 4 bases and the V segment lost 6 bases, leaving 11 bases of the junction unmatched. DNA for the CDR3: TGTGCCAGCAGTTCAAACAGGGGGTGGGGGAATCAGCCCCAGCATTTT. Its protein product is CASSSNRGWGNQPQHF.

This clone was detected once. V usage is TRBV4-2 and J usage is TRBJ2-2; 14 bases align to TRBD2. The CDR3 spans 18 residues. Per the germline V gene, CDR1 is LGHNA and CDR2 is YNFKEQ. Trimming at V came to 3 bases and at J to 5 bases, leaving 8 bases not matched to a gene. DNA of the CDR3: TGTGCCAGCAGCCACTCGCGACTAGCGGGGGGGCCGACCGGGGAGCTGTTTTTT. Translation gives CASSHSRLAGGPTGELFF.

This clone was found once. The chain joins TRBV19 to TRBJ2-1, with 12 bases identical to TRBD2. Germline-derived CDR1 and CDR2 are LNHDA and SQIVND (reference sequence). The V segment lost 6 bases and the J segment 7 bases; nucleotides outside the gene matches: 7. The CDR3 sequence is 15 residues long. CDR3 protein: CASRWLAGGQNEQFF. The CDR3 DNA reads TGTGCCAGTAGGTGGCTAGCGGGGGGGCAAAATGAGCAGTTCTTC.

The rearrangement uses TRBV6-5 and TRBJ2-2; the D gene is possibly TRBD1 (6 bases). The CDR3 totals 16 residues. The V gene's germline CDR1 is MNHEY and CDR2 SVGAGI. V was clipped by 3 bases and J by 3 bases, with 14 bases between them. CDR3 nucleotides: TGTGCCAGCAGTTATGGGACACTTGGGGACACCGGGGAGCTGTTTTTT. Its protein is CASSYGTLGDTGELFF.

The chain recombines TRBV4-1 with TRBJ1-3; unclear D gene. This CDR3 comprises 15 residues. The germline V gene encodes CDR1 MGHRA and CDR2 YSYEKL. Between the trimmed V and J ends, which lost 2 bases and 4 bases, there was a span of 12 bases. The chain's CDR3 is CASSQLAGTGNTIYF. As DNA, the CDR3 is TGCGCCAGCAGCCAACTGGCGGGTACGGGAAACACCATATATTTT.

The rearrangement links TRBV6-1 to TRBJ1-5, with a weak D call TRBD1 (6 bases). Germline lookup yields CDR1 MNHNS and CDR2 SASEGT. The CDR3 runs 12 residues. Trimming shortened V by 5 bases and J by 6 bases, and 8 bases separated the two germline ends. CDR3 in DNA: TGTGCCAGCAGTCCAGGGGTTCAGCCCCAGCATTTT. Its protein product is CASSPGVQPQHF.

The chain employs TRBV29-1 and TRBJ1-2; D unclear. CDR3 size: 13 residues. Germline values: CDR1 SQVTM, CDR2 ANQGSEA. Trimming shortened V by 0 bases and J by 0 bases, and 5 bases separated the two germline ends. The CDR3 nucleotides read TGCAGCGTTGAAGATGGGCCTAACTATGGCTACACCTTC. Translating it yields CSVEDGPNYGYTF.

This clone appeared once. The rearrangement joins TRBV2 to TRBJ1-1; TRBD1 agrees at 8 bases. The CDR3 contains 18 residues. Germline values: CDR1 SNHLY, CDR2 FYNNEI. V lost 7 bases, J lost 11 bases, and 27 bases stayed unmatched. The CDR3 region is CASNLGQGSSYTEFAAFF. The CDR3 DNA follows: TGTGCCAGCAATCTAGGACAGGGATCCAGTTACACTGAATTTGCGGCTTTCTTT.

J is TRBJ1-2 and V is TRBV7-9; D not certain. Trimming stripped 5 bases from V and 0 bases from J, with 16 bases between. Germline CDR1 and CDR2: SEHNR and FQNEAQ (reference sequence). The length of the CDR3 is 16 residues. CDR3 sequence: CASSPFDFGANYGYTF. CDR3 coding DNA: TGTGCCAGCAGCCCGTTTGACTTCGGGGCTAACTATGGCTACACCTTC.

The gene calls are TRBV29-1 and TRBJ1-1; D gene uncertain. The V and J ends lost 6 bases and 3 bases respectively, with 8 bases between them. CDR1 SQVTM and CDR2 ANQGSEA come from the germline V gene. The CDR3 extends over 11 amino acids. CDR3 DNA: TGCAGCGTCGCGGGCGACACTGAAGCTTTCTTT. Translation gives CSVAGDTEAFF.

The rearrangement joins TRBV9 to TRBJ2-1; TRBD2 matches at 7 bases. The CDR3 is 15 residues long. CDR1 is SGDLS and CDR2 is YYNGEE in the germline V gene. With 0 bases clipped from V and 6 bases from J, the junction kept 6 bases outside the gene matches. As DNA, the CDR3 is TGTGCCAGCAGCGTAGATGTGGGGGGGGGCAATGAGCAGTTCTTC. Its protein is CASSVDVGGGNEQFF.

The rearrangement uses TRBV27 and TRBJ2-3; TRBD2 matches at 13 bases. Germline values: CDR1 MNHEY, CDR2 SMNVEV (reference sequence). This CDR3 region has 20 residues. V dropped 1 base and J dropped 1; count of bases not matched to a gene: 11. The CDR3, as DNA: TGTGCCAGCAGTTTATGGGGGACTAGCGGGGTACCACCGGGCACAGATACGCAGTATTTT. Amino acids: CASSLWGTSGVPPGTDTQYF.

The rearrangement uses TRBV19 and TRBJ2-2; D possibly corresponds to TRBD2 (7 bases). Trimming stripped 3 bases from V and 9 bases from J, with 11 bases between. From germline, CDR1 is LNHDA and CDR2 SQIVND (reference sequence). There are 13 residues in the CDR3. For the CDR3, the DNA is TGTGCCAGTAGTATTACGGGGGGCCGGGAGCTGTTTTTT. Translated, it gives CASSITGGRELFF.

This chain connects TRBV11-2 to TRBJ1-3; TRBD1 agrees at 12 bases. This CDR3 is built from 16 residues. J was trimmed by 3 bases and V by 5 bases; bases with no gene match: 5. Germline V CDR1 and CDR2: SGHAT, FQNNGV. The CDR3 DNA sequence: TGTGCCAGCAGCCCCGGGACAGGGGGCATTGGAAACACCATATATTTT. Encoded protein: CASSPGTGGIGNTIYF.

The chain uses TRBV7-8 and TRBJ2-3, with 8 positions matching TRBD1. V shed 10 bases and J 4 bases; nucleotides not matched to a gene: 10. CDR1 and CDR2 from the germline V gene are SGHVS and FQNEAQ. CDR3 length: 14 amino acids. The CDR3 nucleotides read TGTGCCACCCGGACAGGGTGGAGGGCAGATACGCAGTATTTT. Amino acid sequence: CATRTGWRADTQYF.

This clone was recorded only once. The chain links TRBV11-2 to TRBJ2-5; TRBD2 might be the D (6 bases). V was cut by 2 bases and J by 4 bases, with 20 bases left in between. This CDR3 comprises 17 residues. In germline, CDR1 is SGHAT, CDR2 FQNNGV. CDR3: CASSLNVAGRPAETQYF. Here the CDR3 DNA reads TGTGCCAGCAGCTTAAACGTGGCGGGGAGGCCGGCAGAGACCCAGTACTTC. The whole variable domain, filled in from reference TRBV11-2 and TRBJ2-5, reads EAGVAQSPRYKIIEKRQSVAFWCNPISGHATLYWYQQILGQGPKLLIQFQNNGVVDDSQLPKDRFSAERLKGVDSTLKIQPAKLEDSAVYLCASSLNVAGRPAETQYFGPGTRLLVL.